The present TCR beta chain was sequenced within a study of cytomegalovirus exposure and HLA in healthy donors. Study-wide results and caveats: Several of the most significant clusters were apparently associated with common viral pathogens in a later analysis. The likely explanation for a cluster of highly shared sequence variants was sequencing artifact. Relative to the approximately 670-donor mean, N-insertions were reportedly fewer in an Asian-associated ancestry cluster in a later analysis.

PCR amplification relied on 60 Vbeta primers (plus 13 Jbeta primers). TCRdb's table, derived via immunoSEQ multiplex PCR, lists solely in-frame clones and lacks some. Here the sample spans about 160,000 clones, over 70% being singletons. Donors counted as nominally healthy when sampled, yet unrecorded immune exposures were likely. CDR3 length: 14 residues. Trimming removed 10 bases at V and 5 bases at J, with 20 bases between. Germline loops: CDR1 MDHEN, CDR2 SYDVKM. For this clone: Its antigen is currently unknown.

The sequenced sample consisted of PBMCs. V usage is TRBV28 and J usage is TRBJ1-2, with TRBD1 as a possible D gene (6 bases). The source of this sequence is a man aged 25 to 45 in good health and CMV-seronegative. CDR3 residues: CATRDTSLDYGYTF. The CDR3 coding sequence is TGTGCCACCCGGGACACATCTTTAGATTATGGCTACACCTTC.